The rows below give T cell receptor beta chains drawn from one sample of a study of T cells in Graves' hyperthyroidism and ophthalmopathy. Using its own MiXCR run on the multiplex PCR reads, TCRdb lists one record per CDR3 protein. The data show a few hundred thousand distinct CDR3 sequences, with about a sixth seen just once and roughly 6.6% held by the top ten. Input material: blood. The receptors come from a woman in her 30s with Graves' hyperthyroidism. Both conserved end residues are part of each CDR3. The D gene is left open where the match is weak. The size entry is marked missing in some rows and otherwise reads once, few, many or a size class.

clone size: many
J gene: TRBJ1-5
D gene: TRBD1
V gene: TRBV5-1
CDR3 DNA: TGCGCCAGCAGCCGAGAGTCGGGACAGGGATCCTTAAGCAATCAGCCCCAGCATTTT
CDR3 protein: CASSRESGQGSLSNQPQHF

clone size: many
J gene: TRBJ1-4
D gene: -
V gene: TRBV12-3/TRBV12-4
CDR3 DNA: TGTGCCAGCAGTTTAGGAGGGCTTAGTGAAAAACTGTTTTTT
CDR3 protein: CASSLGGLSEKLFF

clone size: few
J gene: TRBJ2-7
D gene: TRBD2
V gene: TRBV7-9
CDR3 DNA: TGTGCCAGCAGCCCCCCAGCGGGAGTCTCCTACGAGCAGTACTTC
CDR3 protein: CASSPPAGVSYEQYF

clone size: few
J gene: TRBJ2-6
D gene: TRBD1
V gene: TRBV11-3
CDR3 DNA: TGTGCCAGCAGCTCGCAGACAGGGGATAATTCAGGGGCCAACGTCCTGACTTTC
CDR3 protein: CASSSQTGDNSGANVLTF

clone size: many
J gene: TRBJ2-7
D gene: -
V gene: TRBV11-1
CDR3 DNA: TGTGCCAGCAGCCCCCCCGGGTCGGGGCGACTGGAGTACTTC
CDR3 protein: CASSPPGSGRLEYF

clone size: many
J gene: TRBJ2-6
D gene: -
V gene: TRBV15
CDR3 DNA: TGTGCCACCAGCGGCATACACTCTGGGGCCAACGTCCTGACTTTC
CDR3 protein: CATSGIHSGANVLTF

clone size: many
J gene: TRBJ2-1
D gene: TRBD2
V gene: TRBV11-2
CDR3 DNA: TGTGCCAGCAGCTTGACTAGCGGGAGTAGAAATGAGCAGTTCTTC
CDR3 protein: CASSLTSGSRNEQFF

clone size: few
J gene: TRBJ2-7
D gene: TRBD2
V gene: TRBV6-2/TRBV6-3
CDR3 DNA: TGTGCCAGCAGTTACGAAATGGCGGGAGGCTACGAGCAGTACTTC
CDR3 protein: CASSYEMAGGYEQYF

clone size: -
J gene: TRBJ2-7
D gene: TRBD2
V gene: TRBV9
CDR3 DNA: TGTGCCAGCAGCGTTAGCGGGAGGCCTGATTACGAGCAGTACTTC
CDR3 protein: CASSVSGRPDYEQYF

clone size: -
J gene: TRBJ2-2
D gene: -
V gene: TRBV7-2
CDR3 DNA: TGTGCCAGCAGCCAACAGGGGGGGGGCACCGGGGAGCTGTTTTTT
CDR3 protein: CASSQQGGGTGELFF

clone size: few
J gene: TRBJ2-1
D gene: TRBD1
V gene: TRBV7-3
CDR3 DNA: TGTGCCAGCAGCTCAAAGACAGGGTCAGGTGAGCAGTTCTTC
CDR3 protein: CASSSKTGSGEQFF

clone size: -
J gene: TRBJ2-2
D gene: TRBD1
V gene: TRBV4-1
CDR3 DNA: TGCGCCAGCAACCAAGATGGGCAGGGGGCCGCCGGGGAGCTGTTTTTT
CDR3 protein: CASNQDGQGAAGELFF

clone size: many
J gene: TRBJ2-1
D gene: TRBD2
V gene: TRBV20-1
CDR3 DNA: TGCAGTGCTAGAGATCGGACAGCGGGAGGGTATAATGAGCAGTTCTTC
CDR3 protein: CSARDRTAGGYNEQFF

clone size: -
J gene: TRBJ1-2
D gene: TRBD1
V gene: TRBV27
CDR3 DNA: TGTGCCAGCAGGCCTGAGGTGGGGGGACAGGCCTCCTATGGCTACACCTTC
CDR3 protein: CASRPEVGGQASYGYTF

clone size: -
J gene: TRBJ1-1
D gene: -
V gene: TRBV5-4
CDR3 DNA: TGTGCCAGCAGCTACAGGGTTGATGGCACTGAAGCTTTCTTT
CDR3 protein: CASSYRVDGTEAFF

clone size: few
J gene: TRBJ2-7
D gene: TRBD2
V gene: TRBV3-1
CDR3 DNA: TGTGCCAGCAGCCAGGGGACTAGCGGGAAAGGGGACGAGCAGTACTTC
CDR3 protein: CASSQGTSGKGDEQYF

clone size: -
J gene: TRBJ2-2
D gene: -
V gene: TRBV12-3/TRBV12-4
CDR3 DNA: TGTGCCAGCCTTGAAGGGCCCCGCACCGGGGAGCTGTTTTTT
CDR3 protein: CASLEGPRTGELFF

clone size: few
J gene: TRBJ1-4
D gene: -
V gene: TRBV7-9
CDR3 DNA: TGTGCCAGCAGCTCAGTCTCACGGGGAAAACTGTTTTTT
CDR3 protein: CASSSVSRGKLFF

clone size: -
J gene: TRBJ2-1
D gene: -
V gene: TRBV19
CDR3 DNA: TGTGCCAGTAGTAGGACTGTCTACAATGAGCAGTTCTTC
CDR3 protein: CASSRTVYNEQFF

clone size: -
J gene: TRBJ2-7
D gene: -
V gene: TRBV27
CDR3 DNA: TGTGCCAGCAGTTTATCGGTCATAGGGGTGGATTCCTACGAGCAGTACTTC
CDR3 protein: CASSLSVIGVDSYEQYF

clone size: many
J gene: TRBJ2-3
D gene: -
V gene: TRBV5-1
CDR3 DNA: TGCGCCAGCAACTACGAGGGGCTAGCGAGGGCAGATACGCAGTATTTT
CDR3 protein: CASNYEGLARADTQYF

clone size: many
J gene: TRBJ1-4
D gene: -
V gene: TRBV24-1
CDR3 DNA: TGTGCCACCAGTGCCTTACGGACAGTGGAGAATGAAAAACTGTTTTTT
CDR3 protein: CATSALRTVENEKLFF

clone size: few
J gene: TRBJ1-1
D gene: -
V gene: TRBV6-1
CDR3 DNA: TGTGCCAGCAGGACCTATCGGGCAGACGGCGCTTTCTTT
CDR3 protein: CASRTYRADGAFF

clone size: many
J gene: TRBJ2-1
D gene: TRBD2
V gene: TRBV7-9
CDR3 DNA: TGTGCCAGCACCCCGACCGGTGTCCCCTACGAGGTCAGCGGGAACTACAATGAGCAGTTCTTC
CDR3 protein: CASTPTGVPYEVSGNYNEQFF

clone size: -
J gene: TRBJ2-1
D gene: TRBD2
V gene: TRBV10-3
CDR3 DNA: TGTGCCATCAGTGTCGGACTAGCGGGGGCGGGGCAGTTCTTC
CDR3 protein: CAISVGLAGAGQFF

clone size: many
J gene: TRBJ2-1
D gene: -
V gene: TRBV2
CDR3 DNA: TGTGCCAGCACCGCCCGTGGTTGGGAGCGGAATGAGCAGTTCTTC
CDR3 protein: CASTARGWERNEQFF

clone size: many
J gene: TRBJ2-1
D gene: -
V gene: TRBV6-1
CDR3 DNA: TGTGCCAGCAGTGATAACGCCTTAGGGGTAGATGAGCAGTTCTTC
CDR3 protein: CASSDNALGVDEQFF

clone size: many
J gene: TRBJ2-5
D gene: TRBD2
V gene: TRBV12-3/TRBV12-4
CDR3 DNA: TGTGCCAGCAGTTCTCTAGCGGGAGGGCCGCAAGAGACCCAGTACTTC
CDR3 protein: CASSSLAGGPQETQYF

clone size: many
J gene: TRBJ2-2
D gene: -
V gene: TRBV30
CDR3 DNA: TGTGCCCGTGCCAGGAGATACACCGGGGAGCTGTTTTTT
CDR3 protein: CARARRYTGELFF

clone size: many
J gene: TRBJ1-4
D gene: -
V gene: TRBV6-1
CDR3 DNA: TGTGCCAGCAGTGGGGGGGACGGAGAGTTATATGCAAAACTGTTTTTT
CDR3 protein: CASSGGDGELYAKLFF

clone size: -
J gene: TRBJ2-7
D gene: -
V gene: TRBV15
CDR3 DNA: TGTGCCACCAGCAGAGATCCGCTGGTGAGTAGCGCCTCATACGAGCAGTACTTC
CDR3 protein: CATSRDPLVSSASYEQYF

clone size: many
J gene: TRBJ2-7
D gene: TRBD2
V gene: TRBV2
CDR3 DNA: TGTGCCAGCAGTGAATCCCCCGGGACTACCTACGAGCAGTACTTC
CDR3 protein: CASSESPGTTYEQYF

clone size: many
J gene: TRBJ2-3
D gene: -
V gene: TRBV30
CDR3 DNA: TGTGCCTGGAGCCCTAACACAGATACGCAGTATTTT
CDR3 protein: CAWSPNTDTQYF

clone size: many
J gene: TRBJ2-7
D gene: -
V gene: TRBV6-2/TRBV6-3
CDR3 DNA: TGTGCCAGCAGCCCCCAAGCGTACGAGCAGTACTTC
CDR3 protein: CASSPQAYEQYF

clone size: many
J gene: TRBJ2-1
D gene: -
V gene: TRBV7-2
CDR3 DNA: TGTGCCTCAAGGTTAGGCCCCTCCCTAGGTGAGCAGTTCTTC
CDR3 protein: CASRLGPSLGEQFF

clone size: few
J gene: TRBJ2-1
D gene: TRBD2
V gene: TRBV4-1
CDR3 DNA: TGCGCCAGCAGCCAAGATGATCTGCTAGCGGGTTACAATGAGCAGTTCTTC
CDR3 protein: CASSQDDLLAGYNEQFF

clone size: few
J gene: TRBJ1-3
D gene: -
V gene: TRBV6-1
CDR3 DNA: TGTGCCAGCAGCCGGCGGGGCTCGGGTCCCACGTCCGGAAACACCATATATTTT
CDR3 protein: CASSRRGSGPTSGNTIYF

clone size: many
J gene: TRBJ1-5
D gene: TRBD1
V gene: TRBV7-2
CDR3 DNA: TGTGCCAGCAGCTTCCGATCAGGACAGGTTAATCAGCCCCAGCATTTT
CDR3 protein: CASSFRSGQVNQPQHF

clone size: many
J gene: TRBJ2-3
D gene: -
V gene: TRBV7-9
CDR3 DNA: TGTGCCAGCAGCTTACCGGGGACCAGCACAGATACGCAGTATTTT
CDR3 protein: CASSLPGTSTDTQYF

clone size: few
J gene: TRBJ1-5
D gene: -
V gene: TRBV7-9
CDR3 DNA: TGTGCCAGCAGCCAGGACACGTATAGCAATCAGCCCCAGCATTTT
CDR3 protein: CASSQDTYSNQPQHF

clone size: -
J gene: TRBJ2-7
D gene: -
V gene: TRBV15
CDR3 DNA: TGTGCCACCAGCAGAAGTCAGGGGCTCTGGGACGAGCAGTACTTC
CDR3 protein: CATSRSQGLWDEQYF

clone size: many
J gene: TRBJ1-1
D gene: -
V gene: TRBV20-1
CDR3 DNA: TGCAGTGCTAGCGTTGCGGCTGAAGCTTTCTTT
CDR3 protein: CSASVAAEAFF

clone size: -
J gene: TRBJ1-2
D gene: -
V gene: TRBV6-9
CDR3 DNA: TGTGCCAGCAGTTCACAGGATAGCGGGAACTATGGCTACACCTTC
CDR3 protein: CASSSQDSGNYGYTF

clone size: many
J gene: TRBJ2-7
D gene: TRBD1
V gene: TRBV29-1
CDR3 DNA: TGCAGCGTCGGACAGGGACACTCCTACGAGCAGTACTTC
CDR3 protein: CSVGQGHSYEQYF

clone size: few
J gene: TRBJ2-3
D gene: -
V gene: TRBV5-6
CDR3 DNA: TGTGCCAGCAGCTTGGACCTCCCAGATACGCAGTATTTT
CDR3 protein: CASSLDLPDTQYF

clone size: -
J gene: TRBJ2-5
D gene: TRBD1
V gene: TRBV18
CDR3 DNA: TGTGCCAGCTCACAAGGGACAGGGGGCTGGGAGACCCAGTACTTC
CDR3 protein: CASSQGTGGWETQYF

clone size: many
J gene: TRBJ1-5
D gene: -
V gene: TRBV5-1
CDR3 DNA: TGCGCCAGCAGCTTGGGGGACACAGGGCCCAATCAGCCCCAGCATTTT
CDR3 protein: CASSLGDTGPNQPQHF

clone size: many
J gene: TRBJ2-1
D gene: -
V gene: TRBV5-1
CDR3 DNA: TGCGCCAGCTCATTCCGGGGGTCGGCTTCCTACAATGAGCAGTTCTTC
CDR3 protein: CASSFRGSASYNEQFF

clone size: many
J gene: TRBJ1-1
D gene: -
V gene: TRBV12-3/TRBV12-4
CDR3 DNA: TGTGCCAGCAGTTCAACCAAAGCTTTCTTT
CDR3 protein: CASSSTKAFF

clone size: -
J gene: TRBJ2-3
D gene: TRBD2
V gene: TRBV5-1
CDR3 DNA: TGTGCCAGCAGCTTGGAGGCTAGCGGGCCAGATACGCAGTATTTT
CDR3 protein: CASSLEASGPDTQYF

clone size: few
J gene: TRBJ1-1
D gene: -
V gene: TRBV18
CDR3 DNA: TGTGCCACGGGGGTGAACACTGAAGCTTTCTTT
CDR3 protein: CATGVNTEAFF

clone size: many
J gene: TRBJ2-1
D gene: -
V gene: TRBV7-6
CDR3 DNA: TGTGCCAGCAGCTTGGCTAGCCGGAGTGAGCAGTTCTTC
CDR3 protein: CASSLASRSEQFF

clone size: -
J gene: TRBJ1-1
D gene: -
V gene: TRBV6-5
CDR3 DNA: TGTGCCAGCAGTTACTCCGGGAAGAACACTGAAGCTTTCTTT
CDR3 protein: CASSYSGKNTEAFF

clone size: many
J gene: TRBJ2-3
D gene: -
V gene: TRBV7-2
CDR3 DNA: TGTGCCAGCAGATTATGGGGTGGCCGAGATACGCAGTATTTT
CDR3 protein: CASRLWGGRDTQYF

clone size: many
J gene: TRBJ2-1
D gene: -
V gene: TRBV29-1
CDR3 DNA: TGCAGCGTTGGAGTGAGTGGCGGGGCTAACAATGAGCAGTTCTTC
CDR3 protein: CSVGVSGGANNEQFF